One T cell receptor (beta chain) is described in this entry. The data belong to a study of T cell responses to AZD1222 COVID-19 vaccine. Profiling relied on immunoSEQ multiplex PCR, and the TCRdb table lists in-frame clones only, not all of them. The table includes about 130,000 clones, roughly 91% detected once. The sequence was collected from an adult who received the AZD1222 COVID-19 vaccine. The sequences come from peripheral blood, collected 28 days after the second AZD1222 dose.

The CDR3 loop reads CASNKWGTGDLFF. CDR3 nucleotide sequence: TGTGCCAGCAACAAATGGGGGACAGGGGACCTGTTTTTT. V is TRBV5-6 and J is TRBJ1-4, with 10 bases fitting TRBD1. Losses at the gene ends were 6 bases for V and 14 bases for J; bases not matched to a gene: 10. This CDR3 has 13 amino acids. Germline assignment: CDR1 SGHDT and CDR2 YYEEEE.